This TCR beta chain stems from a study of radiotherapy plus CTLA-4 blockade in lung cancer. Background on the study: With 25% to 40% of patients having disease control, objective responses were seen in roughly 18%.

Study results and caveats: Some TCR clones had been derived from tumors. These clones expanded in peripheral blood after radiotherapy plus ipilimumab.

As regards this clone: What it recognizes is unknown.

Assay used: immunoSEQ multiplex PCR; TCRdb lists only in-frame clones, some missing. Of around 80,000 clones listed, around 83% are singletons. CDR3 length: 14 residues. CDR1 is MRHNA and CDR2 is SNTAGT in the germline V gene. V was clipped by 6 bases and J by 5 bases, with 14 bases between them. Focal radiation was given together with CTLA-4 blockade (ipilimumab) to patients with chemo-refractory metastatic non-small-cell lung cancer. The sequencing used peripheral blood, collected from a patient treated with radiotherapy plus ipilimumab. The TCR originated in a human donor with non-small cell lung cancer who had stable disease on radiotherapy plus ipilimumab. The chain is built from TRBV6-4 and TRBJ2-1, with D perhaps matching TRBD2 (5 bases). CDR3 sequence: CASSEKPGNNEQFF. CDR3 DNA sequence: TGTGCCAGCAGCGAGAAACCGGGGAACAATGAGCAGTTCTTC.